A selection of T cell receptor beta chains follows, all from one sample in a study of T-cell memory formation after mild COVID-19. TCRdb reprocessed the 5' RACE reads with MiXCR, giving one entry per CDR3 protein. The repertoire holds 530,000 or so distinct CDR3 sequences, with roughly 17% as singletons. The sample comprised PBMCs or a T cell subset sorted from them (not recorded which). The origin of the receptors is an adult woman who had mild COVID-19 (a few samples of this study predate the infection). Cell type and time point are not known. The CDR3 runs from the conserved cysteine through the conserved F or W.

v_call,cdr3_aa
TRBV20-1,CSASRDRGRGYTF
TRBV14,CASSQVRGAILGYTF
TRBV6-6,CASSYSNRVTGELFF
TRBV4-3,CASSQDGAPAGEVGELFF
TRBV2,CASSTSGRSNQPQHF
TRBV4-1,CASSPSTGVGYTF
TRBV5-1,CASSFNRDMDYGYTF
TRBV14,CASSQDGAGGPVNEQFF
TRBV20-1,CSAPPPAGAYNEQFF
TRBV7-6,CASSLALRQGHTRRNTEAFF
TRBV5-1,CASSLEGRGGNQPQHF
TRBV5-6,CASRAGVDTGELFF